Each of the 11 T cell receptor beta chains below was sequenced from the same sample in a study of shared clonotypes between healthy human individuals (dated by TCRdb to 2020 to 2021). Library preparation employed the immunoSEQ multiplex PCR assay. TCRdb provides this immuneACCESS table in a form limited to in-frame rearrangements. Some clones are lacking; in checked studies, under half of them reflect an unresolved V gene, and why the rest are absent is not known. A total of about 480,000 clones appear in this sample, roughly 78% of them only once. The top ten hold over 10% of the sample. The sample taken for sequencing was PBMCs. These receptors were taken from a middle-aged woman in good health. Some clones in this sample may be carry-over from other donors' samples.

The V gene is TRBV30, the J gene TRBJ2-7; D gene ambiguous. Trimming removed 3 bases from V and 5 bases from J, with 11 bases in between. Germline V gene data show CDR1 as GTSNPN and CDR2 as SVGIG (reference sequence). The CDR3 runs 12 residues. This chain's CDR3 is CAWSLGLDEQYF. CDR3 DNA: TGTGCCTGGAGCCTTGGCCTCGACGAGCAGTACTTC.

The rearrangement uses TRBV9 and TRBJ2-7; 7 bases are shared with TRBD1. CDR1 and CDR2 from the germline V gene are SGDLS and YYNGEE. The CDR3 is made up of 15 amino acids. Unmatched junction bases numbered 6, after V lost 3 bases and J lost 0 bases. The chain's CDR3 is CASSAGTVNSYEQYF. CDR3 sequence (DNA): TGTGCCAGCAGCGCCGGGACAGTAAACTCCTACGAGCAGTACTTC.

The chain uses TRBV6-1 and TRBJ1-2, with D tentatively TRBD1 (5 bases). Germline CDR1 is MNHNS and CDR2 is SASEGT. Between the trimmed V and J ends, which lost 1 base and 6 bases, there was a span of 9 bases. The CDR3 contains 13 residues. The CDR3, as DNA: TGTGCCAGCAGTGAAGTGGGGGATGATGGCTACACCTTC. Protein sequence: CASSEVGDDGYTF.

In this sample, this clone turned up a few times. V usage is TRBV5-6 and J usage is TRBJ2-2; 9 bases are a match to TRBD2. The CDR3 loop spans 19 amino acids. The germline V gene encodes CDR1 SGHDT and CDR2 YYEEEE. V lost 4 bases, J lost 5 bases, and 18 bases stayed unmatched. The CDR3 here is CASSVEWENSGRGTGELFF. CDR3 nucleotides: TGTGCCAGCAGCGTCGAGTGGGAAAATAGCGGGAGAGGAACCGGGGAGCTGTTTTTT.

CDR3 sequence reads: CSVGTGSHEQYF. The CDR3, as DNA: TGCAGCGTTGGGACAGGGTCCCACGAGCAGTACTTC. The chain recombines TRBV29-1 with TRBJ2-7; TRBD1 agrees at 8 bases. This CDR3 contains 12 residues. The V and J ends lost 4 bases and 5 bases, in that order; junction bases with no gene match: 4. Per germline, CDR1 SQVTM and CDR2 ANQGSEA.

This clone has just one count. Here the CDR3 reads CAAGSSFRGYEQYF. CDR3 nucleotides: TGTGCCGCCGGCAGCAGCTTCAGGGGCTACGAGCAGTACTTC. The chain employs TRBV7-9 and TRBJ2-7, with a possible D match to TRBD1 (6 bases). Trimming stripped 11 bases from V and 3 bases from J, with 20 bases between. Per the germline V gene, CDR1 is SEHNR and CDR2 is FQNEAQ (reference sequence). The CDR3 sequence is 14 residues long.

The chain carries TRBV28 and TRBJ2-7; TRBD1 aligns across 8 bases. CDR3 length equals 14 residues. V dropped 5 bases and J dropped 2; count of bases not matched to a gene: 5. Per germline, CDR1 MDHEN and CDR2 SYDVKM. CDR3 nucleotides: TGTGCCAGCAGTCGCCCGACAGGGGCCTACGAGCAGTACTTC. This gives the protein CASSRPTGAYEQYF.

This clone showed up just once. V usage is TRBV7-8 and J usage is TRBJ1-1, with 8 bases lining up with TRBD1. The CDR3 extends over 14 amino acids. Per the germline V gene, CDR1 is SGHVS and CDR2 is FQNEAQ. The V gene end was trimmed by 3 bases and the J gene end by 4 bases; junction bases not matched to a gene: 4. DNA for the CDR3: TGTGCCAGCAGCTTTGTAGGACAGGGCACTGAAGCTTTCTTT. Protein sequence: CASSFVGQGTEAFF. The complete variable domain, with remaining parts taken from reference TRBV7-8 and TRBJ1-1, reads GAGVSQSPRYKVAKRGQDVALRCDPISGHVSLFWYQQALGQGPEFLTYFQNEAQLDKSGLPSDRFFAERPEGSVSTLKIQRTQQEDSAVYLCASSFVGQGTEAFFGQGTRLTVV.

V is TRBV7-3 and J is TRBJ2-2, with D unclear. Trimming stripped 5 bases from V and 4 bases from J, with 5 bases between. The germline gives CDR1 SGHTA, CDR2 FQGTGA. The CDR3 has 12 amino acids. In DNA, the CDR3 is TGTGCCAGCAGCCCTTCCACCGGGGAGCTGTTTTTT. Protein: CASSPSTGELFF.

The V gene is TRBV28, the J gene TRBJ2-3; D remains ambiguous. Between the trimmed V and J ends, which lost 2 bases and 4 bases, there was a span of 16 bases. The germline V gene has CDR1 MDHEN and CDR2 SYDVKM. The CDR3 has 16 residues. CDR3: CASSLGRRPFPDTQYF. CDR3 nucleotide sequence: TGTGCCAGCAGTTTAGGTCGCCGACCCTTCCCAGATACGCAGTATTTT.

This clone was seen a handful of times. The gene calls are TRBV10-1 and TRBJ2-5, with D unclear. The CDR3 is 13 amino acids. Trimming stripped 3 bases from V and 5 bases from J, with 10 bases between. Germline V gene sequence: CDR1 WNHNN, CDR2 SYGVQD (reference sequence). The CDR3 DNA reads TGCGCCAGCAGTGATGTGGGGTCGGAGACCCAGTACTTC. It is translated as CASSDVGSETQYF.